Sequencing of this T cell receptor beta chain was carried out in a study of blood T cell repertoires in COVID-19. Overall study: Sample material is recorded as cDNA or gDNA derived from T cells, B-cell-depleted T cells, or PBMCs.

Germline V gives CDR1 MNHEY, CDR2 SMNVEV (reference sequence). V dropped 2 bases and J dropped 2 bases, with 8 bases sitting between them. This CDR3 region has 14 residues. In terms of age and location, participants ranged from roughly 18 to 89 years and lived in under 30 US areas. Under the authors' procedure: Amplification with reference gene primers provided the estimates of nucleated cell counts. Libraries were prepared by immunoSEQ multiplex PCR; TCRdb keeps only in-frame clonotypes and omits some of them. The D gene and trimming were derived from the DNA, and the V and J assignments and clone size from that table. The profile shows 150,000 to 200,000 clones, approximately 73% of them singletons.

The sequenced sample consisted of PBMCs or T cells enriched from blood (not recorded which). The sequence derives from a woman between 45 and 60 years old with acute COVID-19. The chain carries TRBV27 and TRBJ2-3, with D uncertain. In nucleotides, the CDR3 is TGTGCCAGCAGTTTACCGGGTCCCACAGATACGCAGTATTTT. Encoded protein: CASSLPGPTDTQYF.